This entry lists 18 T cell receptor beta chains sequenced from one sample in a study of molecular identifiers for immune sequencing clone quantification. TCRdb re-called the PCR reads through MiXCR, storing one row per CDR3 protein. The table shows tens of thousands of distinct CDR3 sequences, with roughly a fifth occurring only once. Specimen: naive CD8+ T cells from blood, with Jurkat cell RNA spiked in. The subset here: FACS-sorted CD8+CD4-CCR7+CD45RA+ naive T cells. The receptor set was obtained from a human donor in good health. Some libraries in this study had Jurkat cell RNA spiked in.

Regarding this clonotype: Germline and junction disagree at one end, which may indicate a read error. The chain uses TRBV10-3 and TRBJ1-1; D unresolved. Germline assignment: CDR1 ENHRY and CDR2 SYGVKD. This CDR3 comprises 15 residues. The CDR3 DNA reads as TGTGCCATCGGTGATTTCCAGGAGATGAACACTGAAGCTCTCTTT. Residues: CAIGDFQEMNTEALF.

The table lists this clonotype with many counts. V usage is TRBV4-1 and J usage is TRBJ2-7; D is uncertain. V was cut by 1 base and J by 0 bases, with 10 bases left in between. Germline V gene data show CDR1 as MGHRA and CDR2 as YSYEKL. The CDR3 consists of 15 residues. CDR3: CASSQVAGASYEQYF. CDR3 sequence (DNA): TGCGCCAGCAGCCAAGTCGCCGGAGCCTCCTACGAGCAGTACTTC.

V is TRBV28 and J is TRBJ2-3; 7 bases are shared with TRBD2. CDR3 size: 16 residues. The V and J ends lost 4 bases and 1 base, in that order; junction bases with no gene match: 8. Germline V gene lookup returns CDR1 MDHEN and CDR2 SYDVKM. This CDR3 reads CASSSPGGSGTDTQYF. CDR3 in DNA: TGTGCCAGCAGTTCCCCCGGCGGGAGTGGCACAGATACGCAGTATTTT.

On this clonotype: With a much larger clone just one base away, this may be a read error. This chain connects TRBV27 to TRBJ2-5; perhaps TRBD2 as D (6 bases). The V end was cut by 8 bases, the J end by 4 bases, with 23 bases between. This CDR3 comprises 16 residues. Germline CDR1 and CDR2: MNHEY and SMNVEV (reference sequence). CDR3 in DNA: TGTGCCAGCTCGCCCGCCGCGGGACCCGACCCAGAGACCCAGTACTTC. Translated, it gives CASSPAAGPDPETQYF.

A few counts support this clonotype. V is TRBV27 and J is TRBJ2-3; D may be TRBD2 (6 bases). Germline-derived CDR1 and CDR2 are MNHEY and SMNVEV (reference sequence). Trimming took 4 bases from V and 2 from J, leaving 13 bases between them. This CDR3 region has 15 residues. CDR3 in amino acids: CASSYRLGYTDTQYF. CDR3 in DNA: TGTGCCAGCAGTTACCGACTAGGCTACACAGATACGCAGTATTTT.

This clonotype has more than one count but fewer than ten. A junction boundary mismatches the germline segment, possibly from a read error. The CDR3 loop is CASSLGGSSHEQYF. The CDR3 region has the DNA TGTGCCAGCAGCTTAGGCGGGAGCTCCCACGAGCAGTACTTC. The V call is TRBV7-6, the J call TRBJ2-7; 7 nucleotides match TRBD2. CDR3 size: 14 residues. Germline CDR1 reads SGHVS; CDR2 reads FNYEAQ.

This clonotype was recorded a few times. The chain couples TRBV4-1 to TRBJ2-1; weak D call: TRBD1 (6 bases). V lost 1 base and J lost 4, with 17 bases in between. The CDR3 consists of 17 residues. Germline CDR1 reads MGHRA; CDR2 reads YSYEKL. In nucleotides, the CDR3 is TGCGCCAGCAGCCAAGTGATCGGGACATCGCCTTACAATGAGCAGTTCTTC. Protein product: CASSQVIGTSPYNEQFF.

This clonotype was observed at least ten times. The chain carries TRBV5-1 and TRBJ2-5; 8 nucleotides agree with TRBD1. The length of the CDR3 is 15 residues. Trimming at V came to 1 base and at J to 5 bases, leaving 7 bases not matched to a gene. Germline V gene sequence: CDR1 SGHRS, CDR2 YFSETQ. DNA of the CDR3: TGCGCCAGCAGCTTGCGGGGACAGGTCGCCGAGACCCAGTACTTC. It translates to CASSLRGQVAETQYF.

This clonotype was seen ten or more times. The V call is TRBV4-2, the J call TRBJ1-6, with 10 bases matching TRBD1. The germline V gene has CDR1 LGHNA and CDR2 YNFKEQ. V trimming: 0 bases; J trimming: 1 base; junction bases outside the gene matches: 6. The CDR3 covers 19 residues. The CDR3 sequence is CASSQETGQGRSYNSPLHF. The CDR3, as DNA: TGTGCCAGCAGCCAAGAAACGGGACAGGGGAGATCCTATAATTCACCCCTCCACTTT.

There are many counts of this clonotype. The chain uses TRBV11-2 and TRBJ2-3; D might be TRBD2 (6 bases). The V gene lost 5 bases and the J gene lost 0 bases, with 12 bases spanning the gap. The CDR3 sequence is 15 residues long. The germline CDR1 and CDR2 sequences are SGHAT and FQNNGV. The CDR3 nucleotides are TGTGCCAGCAGCATTAGCGGCTATAGCACAGATACGCAGTATTTT. The encoded protein is CASSISGYSTDTQYF.

This clonotype was observed at least ten times. The chain joins TRBV2 to TRBJ2-7, with 7 bases that match TRBD2. The trim removed 8 bases at V and 7 bases at J, leaving 23 bases unmatched. The CDR3 covers 17 residues. Germline CDR1 and CDR2: SNHLY and FYNNEI. Here the CDR3 DNA reads TGTGCCAGCGATGGGGTTGGTATCGGCGGGAGCGGTTGGGAGCAGTACTTC. It specifies CASDGVGIGGSGWEQYF.

This clonotype was counted only a few times. V usage is TRBV7-2 and J usage is TRBJ2-5; 8 nucleotides agree with TRBD1. The CDR3 loop spans 15 amino acids. V dropped 5 bases and J dropped 2; count of bases not matched to a gene: 7. Germline loops: CDR1 SGHTA, CDR2 FQGNSA. CDR3 sequence: CASSPWTGPQETQYF. The CDR3 DNA follows: TGTGCCAGCAGCCCCTGGACAGGGCCTCAAGAGACCCAGTACTTC. Supplemented by reference TRBV7-2 and TRBJ2-5, the full variable domain reads GAGVSQSPSNKVTEKGKDVELRCDPISGHTALYWYRQSLGQGLEFLIYFQGNSAPDKSGLPSDRFSAERTGGSVSTLTIQRTQQEDSAVYLCASSPWTGPQETQYFGPGTRLLVL.

This clonotype was seen repeatedly, ten times or more. The chain joins TRBV7-2 to TRBJ1-5; TRBD1 matches at 7 bases. The CDR3 sequence is 15 residues long. V was clipped by 2 bases and J by 7 bases; unmatched bases: 8. Germline CDR1 reads SGHTA; CDR2 reads FQGNSA. The CDR3 here is CASSLFTGAFQPQHF. Here the CDR3 DNA reads TGTGCCAGCAGCTTATTTACAGGGGCTTTCCAGCCCCAGCATTTT.

This clonotype occurred many times. This chain links TRBV7-9 with TRBJ1-1, with D perhaps matching TRBD1 (5 bases). Trimming stripped 4 bases from V and 3 bases from J, with 12 bases between. The germline gives CDR1 SEHNR, CDR2 FQNEAQ (reference sequence). The CDR3 contains 14 residues. The CDR3 is CASSSQGVHTEAFF. The CDR3 DNA follows: TGTGCCAGCAGCTCGCAGGGAGTGCACACTGAAGCTTTCTTT. Full variable domain (rest looked up from reference TRBV7-9 and TRBJ1-1): DTGVSQNPRHKITKRGQNVTFRCDPISEHNRLYWYRQTLGQGPEFLTYFQNEAQLEKSRLLSDRFSAERPKGSFSTLEIQRTEQGDSAMYLCASSSQGVHTEAFFGQGTRLTVV.

As to this clonotype: Just one base apart from a much larger clone, this may be a read error. This chain joins TRBV4-1 and TRBJ2-2, with 11 bases fitting TRBD2. The CDR3 is 17 residues long. CDR1 is MGHRA, CDR2 YSYEKL, per germline. CDR3 bases: TGCGCCAGCAGCCAAGTGATTCTAGCGGGAGGATCCGGGGAGCTGGTTTTT. This gives the protein CASSQVILAGGSGELVF.

There are many counts of this clonotype. The rearrangement joins TRBV4-2 to TRBJ1-4; D is perhaps TRBD1 (6 bases). V was trimmed by 0 bases and J by 9 bases, leaving 17 bases between them. The CDR3 consists of 16 residues. Germline CDR1 is LGHNA and CDR2 is YNFKEQ. The CDR3 loop reads CASSQDLTTGAKKLFF. Here the CDR3 DNA reads TGTGCCAGCAGCCAAGATCTGACGACAGGCGCGAAAAAACTGTTTTTT.

This clonotype has more than one count but fewer than ten. The genes are TRBV7-2 and TRBJ2-7, with D maybe TRBD2 (6 bases). CDR3 length: 15 residues. Trimming took 0 bases from V and 3 from J, leaving 12 bases between them. The V gene's germline CDR1 is SGHTA and CDR2 FQGNSA. This CDR3 is CASSLAGRDLYEQYF. CDR3 DNA: TGTGCCAGCAGCTTAGCGGGGCGGGACCTCTACGAGCAGTACTTC.

This clonotype was counted between two and nine times. The chain uses TRBV12-3 or TRBV12-4 and TRBJ2-1; 12 bases are a match to TRBD2. The CDR3 covers 16 residues. With 2 bases clipped from V and 6 bases from J, the junction kept 5 bases outside the gene matches. The CDR3 spells CASSLMTSGSGNEQFF. The CDR3 bases are TGTGCCAGCAGTTTAATGACTAGCGGGAGTGGCAATGAGCAGTTCTTC.